The sequence of this T cell receptor (beta chain) was determined in a study of blood T cell repertoires in COVID-19. Study-level background: The analysed material was cDNA or gDNA that came from T cells, B-cell-depleted T cells, or PBMCs.

Sequenced by immunoSEQ multiplex PCR; TCRdb stores in-frame clones only, minus some. The sample lists about half a million clones, approximately 92% seen once, with over 0.7% in the top ten. The table lists this clone with a count of one. Material: peripheral blood. This TCR came from a man aged 18 to 29 with COVID-19, enrolled during active disease.

CDR3 coding DNA: TGTGCCAGCAGCTTACGACTAGCGGGAGCGAATGAGCAGTTCTTC. Its protein is CASSLRLAGANEQFF. The genes are TRBV7-8 and TRBJ2-1, with 12 bases lining up with TRBD2. CDR3 length: 15 residues. Germline trimming cut 2 bases from V and 7 bases from J; bases unmatched to any gene: 3. Germline V lookup: CDR1 SGHVS, CDR2 FQNEAQ. Complete variable domain (other parts from reference TRBV7-8 and TRBJ2-1): GAGVSQSPRYKVAKRGQDVALRCDPISGHVSLFWYQQALGQGPEFLTYFQNEAQLDKSGLPSDRFFAERPEGSVSTLKIQRTQQEDSAVYLCASSLRLAGANEQFFGPGTRLTVL.